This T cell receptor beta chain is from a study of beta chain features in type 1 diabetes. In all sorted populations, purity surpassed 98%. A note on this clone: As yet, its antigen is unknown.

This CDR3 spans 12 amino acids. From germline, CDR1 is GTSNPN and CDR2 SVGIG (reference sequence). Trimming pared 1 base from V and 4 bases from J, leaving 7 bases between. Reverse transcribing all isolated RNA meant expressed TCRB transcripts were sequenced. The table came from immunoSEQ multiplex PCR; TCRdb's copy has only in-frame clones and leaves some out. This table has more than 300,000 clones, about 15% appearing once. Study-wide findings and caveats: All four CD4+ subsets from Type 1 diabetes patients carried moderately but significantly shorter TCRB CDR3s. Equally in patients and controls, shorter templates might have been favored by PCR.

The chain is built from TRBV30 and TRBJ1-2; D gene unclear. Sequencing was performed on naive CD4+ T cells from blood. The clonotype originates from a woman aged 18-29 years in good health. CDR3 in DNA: TGTGCCTGGAGTGGGAGGCCCTATGGCTACACCTTC. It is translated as CAWSGRPYGYTF. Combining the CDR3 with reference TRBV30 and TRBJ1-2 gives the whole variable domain SQTIHQWPATLVQPVGSPLSLECTVEGTSNPNLYWYRQAAGRGLQLLFYSVGIGQISSEVPQNLSASRPQDRQFILSSKKLLLSDSGFYLCAWSGRPYGYTFGSGTRLTVV.